The 18 T cell receptor beta chains listed next were all sequenced from one sample in a study of T and B cells in COVID-19 patients. Blood genomic DNA input for TRB amplification was about 240-550 ng. BIOMED2 TRB-A/B primer pools were used in multiplex TRB PCR. TCRdb recomputed calls from the multiplex PCR reads with MiXCR, one row per CDR3 protein. Of 18,000 or so distinct CDR3 sequences listed, 36% were seen once; the top ten hold approximately 15%. Sample: blood. The receptors here all came from a human donor with active COVID-19.

The rearrangement joins TRBV5-6 to TRBJ1-2; D not resolved. The CDR3 is 17 residues long. Germline-derived CDR1 and CDR2 are SGHDT and YYEEEE. The germline V and J ends were trimmed by 4 bases and 4 bases, with 23 bases remaining between them. CDR3 DNA sequence: TGTGCCAGCAGCCTTGGGTCCTGCTACCGGCTCAGCTATGGCTACACCTTC. It specifies CASSLGSCYRLSYGYTF.

The rearrangement links TRBV4-3 to TRBJ1-1; D remains ambiguous. With 0 bases removed from V and 0 bases from J, the gap between germline ends came to 11 bases. The CDR3 consists of 16 residues. Germline lookup yields CDR1 LGHNA and CDR2 YSLEER. CDR3 DNA sequence: TGCGCCAGCAGCCAAGACGCTGACGGGATGAACACTGAAGCTTTCTTT. Protein sequence: CASSQDADGMNTEAFF.

The chain joins TRBV15 to TRBJ2-3, with 8 bases matching TRBD2. Germline V gene lookup returns CDR1 LNHNV and CDR2 YYDKDF (reference sequence). The CDR3 is 17 amino acids. V lost 0 bases and J lost 5; bases outside the gene matches: 10. The CDR3: CATSRDLFAGGGDTQYF. CDR3 bases: TGTGCCACCAGCAGAGACCTCTTTGCGGGGGGAGGAGATACGCAGTATTTT.

This chain connects TRBV4-3 to TRBJ2-1; 8 bases line up with TRBD1. The CDR3 loop spans 15 amino acids. Germline CDR1 is LGHNA and CDR2 is YSLEER. V dropped 6 bases and J dropped 1; count of bases not matched to a gene: 5. The CDR3 region has the DNA TGCGCCAGCAGAAAAGACAGGGGATCCTACAATGAGCAGTTCTTC. It encodes CASRKDRGSYNEQFF.

This clonotype ranks as medium-sized (0.01 to 0.1%). This chain connects TRBV29-1 to TRBJ1-2, with 7 bases matching TRBD1. V gave up 6 bases and J gave up 8 bases; unmatched junction bases: 9. The germline V gene has CDR1 SQVTM and CDR2 ANQGSEA. The CDR3 is made up of 12 amino acids. The CDR3 nucleotides read TGCAGCGTCCGGGACAGCGGAGAAGGCTACACCTTC. It yields the protein CSVRDSGEGYTF. The full variable domain, with the rest looked up from reference TRBV29-1 and TRBJ1-2, is SAVISQKPSRDICQRGTSLTIQCQVDSQVTMMFWYRQQPGQSLTLIATANQGSEATYESGFVIDKFPISRPNLTFSTLTVSNMSPEDSSIYLCSVRDSGEGYTFGSGTRLTVV.

V usage is TRBV7-6 and J usage is TRBJ2-5; D may be TRBD1 (6 bases). The CDR3 spans 13 residues. Germline values: CDR1 SGHVS, CDR2 FNYEAQ. The V end lost 5 bases, the J end lost 7 bases, and 14 bases lay between the germline ends. The CDR3 here is CASSLGVRGTQYF. In DNA form, the CDR3 reads TGTGCCAGCAGCCTGGGGGTCAGGGGGACCCAGTACTTC.

The sample holds a few counts of this clonotype. This chain uses TRBV12-3 or TRBV12-4 with TRBJ2-3; 12 nucleotides line up with TRBD2. The CDR3 runs 16 residues. V shed 4 bases and J 2 bases; nucleotides not matched to a gene: 4. In DNA, the CDR3 is TGTGCCAGCAGTTATACTAGCGGGGGGTTCACAGATACGCAGTATTTT. This sequence encodes CASSYTSGGFTDTQYF.

This clonotype appeared a single time. The genes are TRBV5-4 and TRBJ1-4; weak D call: TRBD1 (5 bases). Germline V lookup: CDR1 SGHNT, CDR2 YYREEE (reference sequence). Trimming cost V 0 bases and J 4 bases, with 10 bases left between them. This CDR3 spans 15 amino acids. The CDR3 region is CASSLGDRLNEKLFF. The CDR3 bases are TGTGCCAGCAGCTTGGGGGACCGGCTTAATGAAAAACTGTTTTTT.

The V and J genes are TRBV13 and TRBJ2-3; TRBD2 matches 13 bases. The CDR3 is 18 amino acids. The V and J ends lost 2 bases and 0 bases, in that order; junction bases with no gene match: 5. Germline V gene data show CDR1 as PRHDT and CDR2 as FYEKMQ (reference sequence). CDR3 amino acids: CASSLRLAGGRSTDTQYF. CDR3 in DNA: TGTGCCAGCAGCTTAAGACTAGCGGGGGGTCGTAGCACAGATACGCAGTATTTT.

In its sample, this clonotype ranks as medium-sized. The rearrangement uses TRBV19 and TRBJ2-3; TRBD1 matches at 7 bases. The CDR3 runs to 15 residues. Trimming took 3 bases from V and 3 from J; bases not matched to a gene: 6. In germline, CDR1 is LNHDA, CDR2 SQIVND (reference sequence). The CDR3 loop reads CASSMRQGRTDTQYF. CDR3 DNA: TGTGCCAGTAGTATGAGACAGGGAAGGACAGATACGCAGTATTTT.

This clonotype was seen many times. The rearrangement joins TRBV18 to TRBJ2-3; no reliable D call. Trimming shortened V by 9 bases and J by 12 bases, and 7 bases separated the two germline ends. CDR1 and CDR2 (germline): KGHSH, LQKENI. The CDR3 is made up of 8 amino acids. Here the CDR3 reads CASSPQYF. The CDR3 coding sequence is TGTGCCAGTAGTCCCCAGTATTTT.

A few counts support this clonotype. The genes are TRBV6-5 and TRBJ1-2; D uncertain. In germline, CDR1 is MNHEY, CDR2 SVGAGI. The CDR3 is made up of 12 amino acids. V lost 0 bases, J lost 7 bases, and 6 bases lay in between. CDR3 nucleotides: TGTGCCAGCAGTTACTCGGCTAGTGGCTACACCTTC. It translates to CASSYSASGYTF.

V usage is TRBV7-2 and J usage is TRBJ2-7; D perhaps matches TRBD1 (7 bases). The CDR3 runs to 15 residues. Looked up from germline, CDR1 is SGHTA and CDR2 is FQGNSA. V dropped 5 bases and J dropped 4 bases, with 18 bases sitting between them. CDR3 coding DNA: TGTGCCAGCAGCCCAAGCGCAGGGGGGAGTTACGAGCAGTACTTC. Translated, it gives CASSPSAGGSYEQYF.

V is TRBV18 and J is TRBJ2-2; 10 nucleotides line up with TRBD2. Losses at the gene ends were 3 bases for V and 3 bases for J; bases not matched to a gene: 1. Germline V gene sequence: CDR1 KGHSH, CDR2 LQKENI. The CDR3 is 15 amino acids. This CDR3 reads CASSPLAGDTGELFF. The CDR3 DNA follows: TGTGCCAGCTCACCCCTAGCGGGGGACACCGGGGAGCTGTTTTTT.

This clonotype was observed a few times. This chain joins TRBV10-3 and TRBJ1-2, with a weak D call TRBD1 (5 bases). CDR3 length equals 13 residues. The ends were cut back, 4 bases at V and 5 bases at J, with 11 bases in the middle. CDR1 and CDR2 (germline): ENHRY, SYGVKD. The CDR3 is CAISARAEYGYTF. The CDR3 DNA follows: TGTGCCATCAGTGCCAGGGCGGAGTATGGCTACACCTTC.

This chain uses TRBV19 with TRBJ1-1; D perhaps matches TRBD1 (6 bases). Trimming removed 7 bases from V and 3 bases from J, with 12 bases in between. Germline loops: CDR1 LNHDA, CDR2 SQIVND (reference sequence). The CDR3 is 13 amino acids. The CDR3 protein is CASTRGADTEAFF. CDR3 coding DNA: TGTGCCAGTACACGGGGGGCGGACACTGAAGCTTTCTTT. Full variable domain (outside the CDR3, taken from reference TRBV19 and TRBJ1-1): DGGITQSPKYLFRKEGQNVTLSCEQNLNHDAMYWYRQDPGQGLRLIYYSQIVNDFQKGDIAEGYSVSREKKESFPLTVTSAQKNPTAFYLCASTRGADTEAFFGQGTRLTVV.

The V call is TRBV6-2 or TRBV6-3, the J call TRBJ2-7, with no clear D. Looked up from germline, CDR1 is MNHEY and CDR2 is SVGEGT. V was trimmed by 8 bases and J by 0 bases, leaving 8 bases between them. This CDR3 comprises 12 residues. Here the CDR3 DNA reads TGTGCCAGCGGTTGGTACTCCTACGAGCAGTACGTC. It specifies CASGWYSYEQYV.

The chain couples TRBV5-4 to TRBJ2-3; 9 nucleotides align to TRBD2. CDR1 and CDR2 (germline): SGHNT, YYREEE (reference sequence). The CDR3 length is 18 residues. Trimming at V came to 0 bases and at J to 4 bases, leaving 12 bases not matched to a gene. Here the CDR3 reads CASSLAEEAGGQSDTQYF. DNA for the CDR3: TGTGCCAGCAGCTTGGCCGAGGAGGCGGGGGGGCAATCAGATACGCAGTATTTT. The entire variable domain, with the rest obtained from reference TRBV5-4 and TRBJ2-3, is as follows: ETGVTQSPTHLIKTRGQQVTLRCSSQSGHNTVSWYQQALGQGPQFIFQYYREEENGRGNFPPRFSGLQFPNYSSELNVNALELDDSALYLCASSLAEEAGGQSDTQYFGPGTRLTVL.